This T cell receptor (beta chain) was recorded in a study of beta chain features in type 1 diabetes. Study outcomes and limitations: There was a possibility that cDNA sequencing over-represented cells with high TCR expression. Within each of all four CD4+ subsets, Type 1 diabetes patients had TCRB CDR3s that were moderately but significantly shorter.

Staining for CD45RO/CCR7/CD25/CD127/CD95/CD27 allowed sorting of CD4+ naive, central memory, regulatory and stem cell-like memory cells. Germline V lookup: CDR1 LGHNT, CDR2 FRNRAP. The CDR3 has 14 residues. Germline trimming cut 8 bases from V and 4 bases from J; bases unmatched to any gene: 9. The sequenced template was cDNA made from the entire isolated RNA. TCRdb keeps only in-frame clones here, not all; method: immunoSEQ multiplex PCR. This table has 100,000 to 150,000 clones, approximately 9% appearing once. On this clone: The antigen is undetermined.

The sequencing sample was made of central memory CD4+ T cells from blood. This TCR was recovered from a man younger than 45 with type 1 diabetes. The chain uses TRBV12-5 and TRBJ2-3, with 7 bases fitting TRBD1. CDR3 sequence (DNA): TGTGCTAGTACCCCACCGGGGACAGCAGATACGCAGTATTTT. This sequence encodes CASTPPGTADTQYF.